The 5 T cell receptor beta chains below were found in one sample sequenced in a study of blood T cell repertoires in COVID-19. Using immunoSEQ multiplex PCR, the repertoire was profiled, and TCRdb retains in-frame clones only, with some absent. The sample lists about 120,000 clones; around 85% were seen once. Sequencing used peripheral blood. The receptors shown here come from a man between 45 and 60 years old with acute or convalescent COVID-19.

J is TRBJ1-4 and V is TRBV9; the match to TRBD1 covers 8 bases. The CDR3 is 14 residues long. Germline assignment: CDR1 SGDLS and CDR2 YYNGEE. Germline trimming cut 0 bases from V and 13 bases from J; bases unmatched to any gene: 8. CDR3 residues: CASSVDPGGIGLFF. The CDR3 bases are TGTGCCAGCAGCGTAGACCCAGGGGGCATTGGACTGTTTTTT. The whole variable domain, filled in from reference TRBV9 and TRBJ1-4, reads DSGVTQTPKHLITATGQRVTLRCSPRSGDLSVYWYQQSLDQGLQFLIQYYNGEERAKGNILERFSAQQFPDLHSELNLSSLELGDSALYFCASSVDPGGIGLFFGSGTQLSVL.

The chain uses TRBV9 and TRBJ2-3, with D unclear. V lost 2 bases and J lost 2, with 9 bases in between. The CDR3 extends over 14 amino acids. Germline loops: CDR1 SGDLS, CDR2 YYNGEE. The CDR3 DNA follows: TGTGCCAGCAGCGTGCAGGTTACCACAGATACGCAGTATTTT. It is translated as CASSVQVTTDTQYF.

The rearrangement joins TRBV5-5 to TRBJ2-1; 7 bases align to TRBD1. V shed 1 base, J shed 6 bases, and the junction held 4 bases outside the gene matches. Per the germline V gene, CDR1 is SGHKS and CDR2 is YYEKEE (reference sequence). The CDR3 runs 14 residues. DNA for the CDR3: TGTGCCAGCAGCTTGATACAGGGGTTCAATGAGCAGTTCTTC. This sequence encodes CASSLIQGFNEQFF.

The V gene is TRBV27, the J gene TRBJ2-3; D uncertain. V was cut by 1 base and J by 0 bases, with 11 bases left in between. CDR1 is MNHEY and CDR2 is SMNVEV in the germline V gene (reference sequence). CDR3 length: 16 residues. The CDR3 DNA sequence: TGTGCCAGCAGTTTATGGGCGCCAACTAGCACAGATACGCAGTATTTT. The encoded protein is CASSLWAPTSTDTQYF.

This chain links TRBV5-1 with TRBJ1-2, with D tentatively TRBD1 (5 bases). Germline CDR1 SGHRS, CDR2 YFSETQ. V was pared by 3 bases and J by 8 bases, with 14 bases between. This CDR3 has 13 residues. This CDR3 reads CASSYDRARGYTF. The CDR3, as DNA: TGCGCCAGCAGCTATGACAGAGCGAGAGGCTACACCTTC.